What follows are 4 T cell receptor beta chains derived from one specimen sequenced in a study of vaccination and CD4 T cells after COVID-19. Antigens for these TCRs are unknown. CD4+ T cells that had been cultured provided DNA sequenced with the Oncomine TCR Beta short-read assay. TCRdb re-analysed the PCR reads in MiXCR, keeping a single row per CDR3 protein. The sample has fewer than 9,500 distinct CDR3 sequences, 55% to 65% seen once. Treatment reported: roughly nine-day PBMC culture with coronavirus spike peptide pools or control peptides (ViraFEST assay). The material sequenced was CD4+ T cells from blood, cultured in vitro. These receptors originate from a human donor who had recovered from COVID-19.

The J gene is TRBJ2-7, the V gene TRBV7-9; D perhaps matches TRBD2 (5 bases). Germline CDR1 is SEHNR and CDR2 is FQNEAQ (reference sequence). This CDR3 region has 14 residues. The V and J ends lost 5 bases and 1 base respectively, with 12 bases between them. CDR3 nucleotide sequence: TGTGCCAGCAGCCCCCCATCGGGATCCTACGAGCAGTACTTC. Protein: CASSPPSGSYEQYF.

J is TRBJ2-4 and V is TRBV19; D is perhaps TRBD1 (6 bases). This CDR3 region has 18 residues. Germline V gene sequence: CDR1 LNHDA, CDR2 SQIVND (reference sequence). Trimming shortened V by 4 bases and J by 3 bases, and 22 bases separated the two germline ends. The CDR3 sequence is CASSTHPNRDEVKNIQYF. The DNA of the CDR3 is TGTGCCAGTAGTACCCACCCGAACAGGGATGAGGTCAAAAACATTCAGTACTTC.

The chain carries TRBV21-1 and TRBJ1-5; the table names TRBD1, a call not compared with the DNA. TRBV21-1 is labeled a pseudogene. The CDR3 runs to 17 residues. The CDR3 protein is CASSSPAHELHNQPQHF. CDR3 DNA sequence: TGTGCCAGCAGCTCCCCGGCACACGAGTTACACAATCAGCCCCAGCATTTT.

The J gene is TRBJ1-5, the V gene TRBV6-5; 7 bases map to TRBD1. The CDR3 extends over 15 amino acids. Germline-derived CDR1 and CDR2 are MNHEY and SVGAGI. After removal of 4 bases from V and 3 bases from J, the junction contained 6 bases not matched to a gene. The CDR3 loop is CASSLGDRSNQPQHF. In DNA, the CDR3 is TGTGCCAGCAGTTTGGGGGACAGATCCAATCAGCCCCAGCATTTT.